This T cell receptor beta chain is drawn from a study of T cells in Graves' hyperthyroidism and ophthalmopathy. Points on this clonotype: One junction end disagrees with the germline gene, perhaps due to a read error.

This CDR3 comprises 14 residues. CDR1 is LNHDA and CDR2 is SQIVND in the germline V gene (reference sequence). TCR beta CDR3 sequences were amplified from RNA transcripts. Primed by the HTBI set, a first-round RT-PCR was run on the TCR CDR3. In TCRdb, the multiplex PCR reads were re-called with MiXCR into one record per CDR3 protein. There are hundreds of thousands of distinct CDR3 sequences in the sample; 12% to 15% occur only once, and roughly 13% lies in the top ten. Sequenced: blood. The chain links TRBV19 to TRBJ2-3; D is uncertain. This TCR was recovered from a woman aged 40 to 55 with Graves' hyperthyroidism. The CDR3 sequence: CASSISTLRDTRYF. In DNA form, the CDR3 reads TGTGCCAGTAGTATCTCTACATTGAGAGATACGCGGTATTTT.